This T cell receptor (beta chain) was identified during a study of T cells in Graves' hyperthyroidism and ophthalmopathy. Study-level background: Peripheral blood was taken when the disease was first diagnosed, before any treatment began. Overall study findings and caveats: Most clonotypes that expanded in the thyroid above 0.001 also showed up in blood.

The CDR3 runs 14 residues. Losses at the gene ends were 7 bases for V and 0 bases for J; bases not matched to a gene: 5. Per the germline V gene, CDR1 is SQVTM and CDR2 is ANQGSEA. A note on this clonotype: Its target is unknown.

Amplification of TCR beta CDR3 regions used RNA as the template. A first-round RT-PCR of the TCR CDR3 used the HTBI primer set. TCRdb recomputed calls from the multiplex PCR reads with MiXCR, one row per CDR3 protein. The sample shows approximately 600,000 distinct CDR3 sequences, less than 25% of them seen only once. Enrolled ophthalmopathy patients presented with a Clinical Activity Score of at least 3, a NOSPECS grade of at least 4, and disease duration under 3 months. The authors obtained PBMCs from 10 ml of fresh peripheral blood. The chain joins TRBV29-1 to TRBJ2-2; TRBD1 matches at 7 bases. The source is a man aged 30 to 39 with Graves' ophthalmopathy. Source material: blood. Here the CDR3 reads CSAQGTANTGELFF. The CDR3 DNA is TGCAGCGCCCAGGGGACAGCGAACACCGGGGAGCTGTTTTTT.